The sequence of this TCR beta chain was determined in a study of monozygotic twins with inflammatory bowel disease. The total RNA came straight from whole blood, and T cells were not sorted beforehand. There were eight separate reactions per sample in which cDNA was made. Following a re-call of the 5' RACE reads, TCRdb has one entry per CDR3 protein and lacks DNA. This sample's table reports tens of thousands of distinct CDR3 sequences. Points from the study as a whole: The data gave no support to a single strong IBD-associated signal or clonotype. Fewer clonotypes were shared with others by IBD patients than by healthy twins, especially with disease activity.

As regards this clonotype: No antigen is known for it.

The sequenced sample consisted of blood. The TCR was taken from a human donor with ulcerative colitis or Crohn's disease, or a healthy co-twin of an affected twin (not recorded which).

This CDR3 is CASSVSGAVNTEAFF. The V gene is TRBV9, the J gene TRBJ1-1; no DNA is available, so the TRBD1 call from TCRdb remains unchecked. Germline loops: CDR1 SGDLS, CDR2 YYNGEE. CDR3 length: 15 amino acids.